The rows below give T cell receptor beta chains drawn from one sample of a study of identical twins. One entry per CDR3 protein results from TCRdb running MiXCR on the 5' RACE reads. The sample includes about 470,000 distinct CDR3 sequences, 24% of them seen just once. These sequences were also reported in another study, on T cells expressing NK-cell markers.

Source material: CD4+ T cells sorted from blood. These receptors were obtained from a woman younger than 30 in good health. CDR3s leave out the opening cysteine and the closing phenylalanine or tryptophan. A D gene is named only where the DNA matches it firmly.

-,TRBV7-9,TRBJ2-7,ASSSGDRGIYEQY
-,TRBV7-8,TRBJ2-1,ASSSGRHNEQF
TRBD2,TRBV29-1,TRBJ2-3,SGRSGRTDTQY
-,TRBV18,TRBJ2-1,ASSPRDRYNEQF
-,TRBV9,TRBJ1-1,ASSVGVRESSEAF
TRBD1,TRBV29-1,TRBJ1-2,SVEDLDRGGYT
-,TRBV5-5,TRBJ1-6,ASSSVSYNSPLH
TRBD1,TRBV6-5,TRBJ1-5,ASSYTGGGQPQH
-,TRBV5-1,TRBJ1-2,ASSLFQGLNYGYT
TRBD1,TRBV20-1,TRBJ2-3,SASRDRSTDTQY
TRBD1,TRBV11-2,TRBJ2-7,ASSLNSFPGQGPYEQY
-,TRBV20-1,TRBJ1-6,SARRGGPYNSPLH
-,TRBV11-2,TRBJ2-2,ASSFEAPGAGELF
-,TRBV20-1,TRBJ2-7,SARDRPGGILYEQY
-,TRBV12-3/TRBV12-4,TRBJ2-1,ASSLTSRYNEQF
-,TRBV6-1,TRBJ2-7,ASSNRPNAYEQY
TRBD2,TRBV6-2/TRBV6-3,TRBJ2-3,ASSPHRTSGRSDTQY
-,TRBV12-5,TRBJ2-7,ASGLGPTSSYEQY
-,TRBV7-3,TRBJ2-5,ASSSGRSETQY
-,TRBV20-1,TRBJ1-1,SARGLGEAF
TRBD2,TRBV9,TRBJ2-1,ASSSTTSGRYNEQF
TRBD2,TRBV20-1,TRBJ2-5,SASRVAGGLETQY
TRBD2,TRBV2,TRBJ2-2,ASRRTGGLDTGELF
TRBD2,TRBV20-1,TRBJ2-3,SASKPLAGVDTQY
-,TRBV12-3/TRBV12-4,TRBJ2-1,ASSLSSRELEF
TRBD2,TRBV9,TRBJ2-1,ASSVDPAGGHNEQF
TRBD1,TRBV12-3/TRBV12-4,TRBJ1-5,ASKGQGVNQPQH
TRBD2,TRBV5-1,TRBJ2-7,ASSWGGTSGSREQY
-,TRBV12-3/TRBV12-4,TRBJ2-3,ASSFGGSDTQY
TRBD2,TRBV6-6,TRBJ2-7,ASSQGLDYEQY
-,TRBV20-1,TRBJ2-7,SAPYTRGGLYEQY
-,TRBV5-1,TRBJ2-7,ASSLAGVSHEQY
-,TRBV3-1,TRBJ1-2,ASSRTGNPGYGYT
TRBD1,TRBV20-1,TRBJ1-1,SATGQGNSAEAF
-,TRBV11-3,TRBJ2-1,ASSLGTHEQF
-,TRBV29-1,TRBJ1-2,SFFSHGEGYT
-,TRBV29-1,TRBJ2-5,SVEGQGRETQY
-,TRBV14,TRBJ2-3,ASSPRATFGDTQY
TRBD1,TRBV7-2,TRBJ1-1,ASSFRQGTEAF
-,TRBV20-1,TRBJ1-2,SASGRTNYGYT
-,TRBV3-1,TRBJ2-2,ASSRRAPNTGELF
TRBD2,TRBV6-5,TRBJ2-7,ASSYVGTSGLTYEQY
-,TRBV5-1,TRBJ2-4,ASSFGGIAKNIQY
-,TRBV2,TRBJ2-6,ASTGATGANVLT
-,TRBV5-1,TRBJ2-5,ASSLSRTEETQY
TRBD1,TRBV7-9,TRBJ1-6,ASSFRTGPSPLH
-,TRBV5-6,TRBJ2-1,ASSLLDNEQF
TRBD2,TRBV5-1,TRBJ2-1,ASSLVFRGGGEQF
-,TRBV20-1,TRBJ2-3,SAIAFLLNEDTQY
-,TRBV21-1,TRBJ2-3,ASSKGRNRNL
-,TRBV11-2,TRBJ1-1,ASSLAVYTEAF
-,TRBV29-1,TRBJ2-1,SVEVGAGYEQF
-,TRBV14,TRBJ1-1,ASSQRAMTEAF
TRBD1,TRBV7-9,TRBJ1-2,ASSGGDRGPGT
TRBD1,TRBV7-2,TRBJ1-6,ASSRGTGSRSPLH
TRBD2,TRBV3-1,TRBJ2-5,ASSQQAGFGETQY
-,TRBV10-3,TRBJ2-1,AISAATSSSYNEQF
-,TRBV20-1,TRBJ2-1,SSFKGVRGEQF